The 10 T cell receptor beta chains below were found in one sample sequenced in a study of a mutant IDH1 vaccine in newly diagnosed glioma. Sequenced by immunoSEQ multiplex PCR; TCRdb stores in-frame clones only, minus some. The sample lists 20,000 to 25,000 clones; roughly nine tenths were seen once. Sample time point: baseline, week 1 (first vaccination visit). The treatment denotes: pre-vaccination baseline after standard-of-care therapy. The specimen comprised PBMCs, sampled from a glioma patient treated with radiotherapy, temozolomide or both. The receptors here all came from a young man with glioma.

The chain links TRBV7-9 to TRBJ2-5, with TRBD1 identical over 12 bases. Germline V gene data show CDR1 as SEHNR and CDR2 as FQNEAQ (reference sequence). This CDR3 has 16 amino acids. Trimming cost V 4 bases and J 3 bases; bases outside gene matches: 6. The CDR3 bases are TGTGCCAGCAGCTCGTCGGGACAGGGGGCGAAAGAGACCCAGTACTTC. As protein: CASSSSGQGAKETQYF.

The gene calls are TRBV28 and TRBJ2-1; 11 nucleotides agree with TRBD2. V lost 8 bases, J lost 0 bases, and 3 bases stayed unmatched. Looked up from germline, CDR1 is MDHEN and CDR2 is SYDVKM. The CDR3 is 15 amino acids. The CDR3 region has the DNA TGTGCCAGCGGGGGACTAGCGGACTCCTACAATGAGCAGTTCTTC. It codes for CASGGLADSYNEQFF.

CDR3 amino acids: CASTPTGYQPQHF. The CDR3 nucleotides are TGTGCCAGCACCCCGACAGGTTATCAGCCCCAGCATTTT. V and J are TRBV6-6 and TRBJ1-5; possible D gene TRBD1, 6 bases. This CDR3 comprises 13 residues. V was cut by 7 bases and J by 5 bases, with 12 bases left in between. From germline, CDR1 is MNHNY and CDR2 SVGAGI (reference sequence).

CDR3 residues: CASSLRRPNTEAFF. In DNA, the CDR3 is TGTGCCAGCAGCTTAAGGAGACCGAACACTGAAGCTTTCTTT. The chain has TRBV7-8 and TRBJ1-1; D is uncertain. The germline gives CDR1 SGHVS, CDR2 FQNEAQ. The germline V and J ends were trimmed by 2 bases and 1 base, with 8 bases remaining between them. This CDR3 spans 14 amino acids.

The rearrangement uses TRBV9 and TRBJ2-4; D perhaps matches TRBD1 (5 bases). CDR3 length equals 15 residues. The germline CDR1 and CDR2 sequences are SGDLS and YYNGEE. With 0 bases removed from V and 8 bases from J, the gap between germline ends came to 15 bases. CDR3 region: CASSVEITGPDIQYF. The CDR3 region has the DNA TGTGCCAGCAGCGTAGAGATTACAGGCCCAGACATTCAGTACTTC.

The chain joins TRBV5-4 to TRBJ1-2, with 9 bases lining up with TRBD1. The CDR3 spans 13 residues. Germline CDR1 and CDR2: SGHNT and YYREEE (reference sequence). The V gene end was trimmed by 5 bases and the J gene end by 4 bases; junction bases not matched to a gene: 3. The CDR3 nucleotides are TGTGCCAGCAGGCCGACAGGGGGCTATGGCTACACCTTC. Its protein is CASRPTGGYGYTF.

V gene TRBV4-1 combines with J gene TRBJ1-1, with D unclear. Germline V lookup: CDR1 MGHRA, CDR2 YSYEKL. V was clipped by 4 bases and J by 3 bases, with 12 bases between them. There are 14 residues in the CDR3. The CDR3 DNA is TGCGCCAGCAGCCGGGGAGGGCGGGACACTGAAGCTTTCTTT. Translated, it gives CASSRGGRDTEAFF.

The rearrangement links TRBV27 to TRBJ2-2, with unresolved D. Germline V gene sequence: CDR1 MNHEY, CDR2 SMNVEV (reference sequence). Trimming took off 7 bases at V and 0 bases at J, with 6 bases between the two ends. This CDR3 is built from 13 residues. The CDR3, as DNA: TGTGCCAGCAAGCCAGCGAACACCGGGGAGCTGTTTTTT. Translating it yields CASKPANTGELFF.

The chain carries TRBV7-2 and TRBJ1-2; 7 nucleotides match TRBD1. After removal of 4 bases from V and 1 base from J, the junction contained 12 bases not matched to a gene. The CDR3 has 17 amino acids. Per germline, CDR1 SGHTA and CDR2 FQGNSA. DNA of the CDR3: TGTGCCAGCAGCTCTGGGGCAGGGGGAGCCGATAACTATGGCTACACCTTC. Protein product: CASSSGAGGADNYGYTF.

The J gene is TRBJ2-7, the V gene TRBV6-6; the D is unclear. V lost 6 bases and J 0 bases, leaving 3 bases between the germline ends. This CDR3 has 11 amino acids. CDR1 is MNHNY, CDR2 SVGAGI, per germline (reference sequence). For the CDR3, the DNA is TGTGCCAGCAGGTCCTCCTACGAGCAGTACTTC. Translating it yields CASRSSYEQYF.